This TCR beta chain derives from a study of blood T cell repertoires in COVID-19. The trim removed 7 bases at V and 3 bases at J, leaving 8 bases unmatched. CDR3 length: 15 residues. CDR1 and CDR2 from the germline V gene are SNHLY and FYNNEI. Only in-frame clones appear in the TCRdb table, and some are missing; sequencing was by immunoSEQ multiplex PCR. The sample yields around 330,000 clones, approximately 88% seen once. The chain uses TRBV2 and TRBJ1-4, with 7 bases lining up with TRBD1. Sequencing input: peripheral blood. The TCR originated in a woman in her 30s with COVID-19, enrolled during active disease. CDR3: CASTTRQGPNEKLFF. Written as DNA, the CDR3 is TGTGCCAGCACTACCCGACAGGGCCCTAATGAAAAACTGTTTTTT.